Given below is one T cell receptor beta chain in context. Its antigen is still unknown. It has no much larger one-base neighbor in the sample; base qualities were not kept. Other DNA sequences in the same sample also yield this CDR3. TCR beta libraries were generated from genomic DNA with the immunoSEQ kit, following the manufacturer's recommendations. Library preparation used a first multiplex PCR with proprietary primers, then a second PCR adding unique barcodes, with bead cleanups after each round. Each sample batch included a kit-provided positive control reaction and a negative control reaction. The final libraries were assessed on an Agilent 4200 TapeStation D1000 ScreenTape, pooled by volume, and quantified by qPCR. Sequencing ran on an Illumina NextSeq500 with a MidOutput 150-cycle cartridge, using 156 Read1 and 15 Index1 cycles with kit custom primers. The pooled library was loaded at around 1 pM with an approximately 21% PhiX control spike-in. Per the authors' processing: The vendor-processed data were analyzed in R, and a clonotype was defined as all T cells that share the same CDR3 nucleotide sequence. In the clone abundance analyses, frequencies were normalized to the 10,000 most abundant clones in each sample. Before analysis, public T cell clones were removed, and these numbered fewer than five per sample on average. A difference in abundance of at least 32-fold between compartments was used to define tumor-enriched and baseline blood-enriched clonotypes. Clonotypes expanded or contracted between blood time points were identified with a beta-binomial differential abundance model. Tumor-blood repertoire similarity was measured with the Baroni-Urbani and Buser coefficient, and group comparisons used two-tailed Wilcoxon tests in R. Imported from immuneACCESS, the table was reduced by TCRdb to in-frame sequences with V and J called. These copies leave out some clones; in studies compared against another copy, an unresolved V gene accounts for under half, and the cause of the remainder is not known. The DNA gave D and trimming, while V, J and clone size come from that table. The sample profile shows about 150,000 clones; about 87% of them were found once. The ten largest make up 4.1% of the sample.

The data were obtained in a study of radiation and T cells in renal cell carcinoma (dated by TCRdb to 2020 to 2022). In the study overall: Samples came from a clinical trial, in which primary renal cell carcinomas received 15 Gy stereotactic body radiation therapy followed by nephrectomy 4 weeks later. TCR beta sequencing covered around 50 samples in total, comprising roughly 26 tumors and roughly 27 peripheral blood samples. Across all 55 or so samples, 4,016,671 unique CDR3 nucleotide sequences encoding 2 million to 3 million unique CDR3 amino acid sequences were identified.

General study outcomes and caveats: Because pretreatment tumor biopsies were not available, the study could not determine whether clonotypes were already present within the tumor at baseline. Effects of radiation dose or scheduling on the TCR repertoire could not be addressed with the single-armed trial design. An increase in top tumor clonotypes in blood was observed from baseline to 2 weeks post-radiation, followed by contraction by 4 weeks, which was taken to suggest transient expansion of tumor-resident clones. Blood repertoire dynamics were not followed beyond 4 weeks after treatment.

V loses 5 bases of germline sequence and J loses 5 bases, and the interval between the two ends is 9 bases. The germline V gene gives CDR1 as MDHEN and CDR2 as SYDVKM. Counted from cysteine to phenylalanine, this CDR3 has 12 amino acids. The DNA shown is the 36-base CDR3, in frame from base 1. The time point label, read with the paper, signifies: baseline pretreatment blood. The sample's treatment or condition label is to be understood as: 15 Gy SBRT to primary tumor, nephrectomy 4 weeks later. To follow tumor-enriched clonotypes, peripheral blood was collected serially from radiation-treated patients at baseline and again at 2 weeks and 4 weeks after SBRT. All patients had renal cell carcinoma with clear cell pathology. The QIAamp DNA Blood Mini Kit (Qiagen) was used to prepare genomic DNA for TCR sequencing. The analyses included just those samples that passed every quality control check.

The material sequenced was blood, taken from a patient whose treatment included radiotherapy and nephrectomy. The rearrangement combines TRBV28 with TRBJ1-2, and the D gene may be TRBD1, 5 bases matching. This receptor was identified in a woman aged 70 to 79 with renal cell carcinoma. The DNA reads TGTGCCAGCAGTCTTGGGGGTTATGGCTACACCTTC. Its protein is CASSLGGYGYTF.